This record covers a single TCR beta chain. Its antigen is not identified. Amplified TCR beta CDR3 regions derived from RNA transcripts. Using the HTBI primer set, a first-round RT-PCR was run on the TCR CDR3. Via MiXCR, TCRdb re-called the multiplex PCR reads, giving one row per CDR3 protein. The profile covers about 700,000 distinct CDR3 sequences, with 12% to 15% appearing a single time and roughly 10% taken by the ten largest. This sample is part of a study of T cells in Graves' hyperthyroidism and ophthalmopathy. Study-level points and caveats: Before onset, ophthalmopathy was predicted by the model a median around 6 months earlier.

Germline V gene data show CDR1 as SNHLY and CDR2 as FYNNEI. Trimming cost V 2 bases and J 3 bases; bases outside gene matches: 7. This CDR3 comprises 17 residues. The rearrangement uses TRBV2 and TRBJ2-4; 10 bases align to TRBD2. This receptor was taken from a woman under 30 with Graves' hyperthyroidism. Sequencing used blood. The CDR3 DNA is TGTGCCAGCAGTGAAAGGGCTAGCGGGAGTAACAAAAACATTCAGTACTTC. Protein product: CASSERASGSNKNIQYF.